This TCR beta chain originates from a study of T-cell reconstitution after alpha-beta-depleted transplantation in children listed by TCRdb under 2016. In the study overall: Using TCR repertoire profiling, the study followed T-cell immune reconstitution in a quantitative way in children after TCRalphabeta/CD19-depleted allogeneic hematopoietic cell transplantation.

At least ten counts were recorded for this clonotype. This clone's antigen is unknown. No per-base quality is available; no much larger clone lies one base away. The library was generated by PCR. Sequencing relied on an Illumina HiSeq 2500. To normalize quantification of the TCRbeta repertoire, the TCR libraries were built with molecular barcoding that relied on unique molecular identifiers. The public sequencing data were trimmed at Q25 with fastp and processed into clonotypes with MiXCR by TCRdb, which kept only in-frame beta chains. Rows merge per CDR3 protein into single entries with the most common DNA and genes. In all, the sample holds 500,000 or so distinct CDR3 sequences, and about an eighth of those were seen once. The top ten hold 12% to 15% of the sample. On the study overall, not on this receptor specifically: The apparently early recovery of alphabetaT-cell counts about two months after transplant reportedly depended on only several hundred rapidly expanded clones that came from non-depleted graft cells. In some patients, the high TCRbeta diversity seen at day 60 was put down to recipient T cells and intrathymic progenitors that had survived conditioning. Over the following months the frequencies of hyperexpanded clones went down, and after one year T-cell counts and TCRbeta diversity were mostly credited to newly produced T cells.

Taken with the paper, the label for treatment or condition translates to: allogeneic hematopoietic cell transplantation with graft depleted of TCRalphabeta T cells and CD19 B cells. The children who served as transplant recipients had been given grafts of TCRalphabeta/CD19-depleted allogeneic hematopoietic cells. The TCR sequence derives from a female patient aged 2 to 10 who had a stem cell transplant for aplastic anemia, so the T cells may come from the graft donor. Here the sequenced sample was PBMCs, mostly from graft donor cells, taken 180 days after TCRalphabeta/CD19-depleted stem cell transplant.

DNA sequence: TGTGCCACCAGTGATCCGGAGCGGGGAGCCTACAATGAGCAGTTCTTC. This sequence encodes CATSDPERGAYNEQFF. The chain is made from TRBV24-1 and TRBJ2-1, with 7 bases in between that match TRBD2. V has 3 bases trimmed and J has 2 bases trimmed; junction bases matching no gene number 6. Counted from cysteine to phenylalanine, this CDR3 has 16 amino acids. Solely the CDR3 DNA is kept, with 48 bases framed from the first base. The germline V gene yields KGHDR for CDR1 and SFDVKD for CDR2.